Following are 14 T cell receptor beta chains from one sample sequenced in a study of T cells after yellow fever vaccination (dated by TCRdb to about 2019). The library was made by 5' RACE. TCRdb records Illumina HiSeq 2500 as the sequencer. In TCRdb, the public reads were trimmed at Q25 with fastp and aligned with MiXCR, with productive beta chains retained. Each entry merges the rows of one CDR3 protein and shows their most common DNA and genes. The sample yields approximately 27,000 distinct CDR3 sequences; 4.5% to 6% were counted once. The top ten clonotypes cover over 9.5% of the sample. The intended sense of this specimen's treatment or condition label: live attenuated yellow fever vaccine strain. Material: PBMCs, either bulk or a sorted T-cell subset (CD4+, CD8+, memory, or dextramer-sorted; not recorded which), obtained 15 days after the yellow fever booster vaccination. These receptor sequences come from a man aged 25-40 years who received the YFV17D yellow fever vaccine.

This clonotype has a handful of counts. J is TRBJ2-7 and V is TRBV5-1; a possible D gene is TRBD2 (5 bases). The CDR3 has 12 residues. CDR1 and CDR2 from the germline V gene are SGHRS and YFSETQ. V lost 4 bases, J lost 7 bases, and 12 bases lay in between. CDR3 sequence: CASSPDSGEQYF. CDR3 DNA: TGCGCCAGCAGCCCGGACTCGGGGGAGCAGTACTTC.

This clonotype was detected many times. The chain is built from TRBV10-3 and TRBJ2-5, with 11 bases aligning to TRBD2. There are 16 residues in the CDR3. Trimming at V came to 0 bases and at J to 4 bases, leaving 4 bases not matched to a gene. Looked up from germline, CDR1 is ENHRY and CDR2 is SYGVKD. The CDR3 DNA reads TGTGCCATCAGTGAGTCGGGCCTAGCGGGAGGAGAGACCCAGTACTTC. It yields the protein CAISESGLAGGETQYF.

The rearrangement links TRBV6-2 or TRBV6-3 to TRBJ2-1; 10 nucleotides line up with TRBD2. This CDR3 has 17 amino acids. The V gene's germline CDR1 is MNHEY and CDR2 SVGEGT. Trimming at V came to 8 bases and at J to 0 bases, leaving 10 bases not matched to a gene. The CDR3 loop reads CASYGTSVSSSYNEQFF. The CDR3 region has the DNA TGTGCCAGCTACGGGACTAGCGTCTCGAGCTCCTACAATGAGCAGTTCTTC.

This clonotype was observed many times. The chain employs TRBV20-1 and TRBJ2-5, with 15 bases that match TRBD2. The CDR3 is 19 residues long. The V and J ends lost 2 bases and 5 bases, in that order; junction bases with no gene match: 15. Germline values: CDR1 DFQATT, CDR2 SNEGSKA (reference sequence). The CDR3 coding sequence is TGCAGTGCTAGACCTCGGCTTCCGGGACTAGCGGGAGGTCTGGAGACCCAGTACTTC. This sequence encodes CSARPRLPGLAGGLETQYF.

Here the CDR3 reads CASSLLRGTGDYNEQFF. In nucleotides, the CDR3 is TGTGCCAGCTCACTCCTTAGAGGGACAGGGGATTACAATGAGCAGTTCTTC. This rearrangement joins TRBV18 to TRBJ2-1; 10 bases match TRBD1. The CDR3 is made up of 17 amino acids. From germline, CDR1 is KGHSH and CDR2 LQKENI. V gave up 4 bases and J gave up 4 bases; unmatched junction bases: 10.

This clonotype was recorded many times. Here the CDR3 DNA reads TGCAGTGCTTTCAGAGGAGCGGCCCAGTACTTC. Translation: CSAFRGAAQYF. This chain joins TRBV20-1 and TRBJ2-5, with TRBD2 as a possible D gene (5 bases). The CDR3 contains 11 residues. Looked up from germline, CDR1 is DFQATT and CDR2 is SNEGSKA (reference sequence). Trimming stripped 5 bases from V and 9 bases from J, with 13 bases between.

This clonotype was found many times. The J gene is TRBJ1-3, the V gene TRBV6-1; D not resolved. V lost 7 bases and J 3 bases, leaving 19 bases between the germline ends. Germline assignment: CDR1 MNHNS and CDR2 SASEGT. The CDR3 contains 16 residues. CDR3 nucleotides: TGTGCCAGCAAGAGTGGATCCCCCCTTGTTGGAAACACCATATATTTT. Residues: CASKSGSPLVGNTIYF.

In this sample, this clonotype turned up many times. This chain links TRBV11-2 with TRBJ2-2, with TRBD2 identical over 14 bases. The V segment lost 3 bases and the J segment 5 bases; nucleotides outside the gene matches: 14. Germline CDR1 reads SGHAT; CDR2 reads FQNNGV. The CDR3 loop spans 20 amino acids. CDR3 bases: TGTGCCAGCAGCTTGATGGATCCGGGACTAGCGGGAGTAGGGACCGGGGAGCTGTTTTTT. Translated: CASSLMDPGLAGVGTGELFF.

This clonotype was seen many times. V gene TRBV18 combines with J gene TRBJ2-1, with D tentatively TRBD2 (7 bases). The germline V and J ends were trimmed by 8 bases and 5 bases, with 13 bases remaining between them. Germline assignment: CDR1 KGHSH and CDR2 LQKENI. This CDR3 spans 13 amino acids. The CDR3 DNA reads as TGTGCCAGCGCCCAGGGGAGGGACAATGAGCAGTTCTTC. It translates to CASAQGRDNEQFF.

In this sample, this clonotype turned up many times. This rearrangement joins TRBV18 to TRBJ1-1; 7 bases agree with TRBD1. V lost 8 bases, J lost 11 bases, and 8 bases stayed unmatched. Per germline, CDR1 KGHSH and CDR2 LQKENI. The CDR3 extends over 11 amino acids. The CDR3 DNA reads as TGTGCCAGCGTCCGACAGGGACGTGCTTTCTTT. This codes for CASVRQGRAFF.

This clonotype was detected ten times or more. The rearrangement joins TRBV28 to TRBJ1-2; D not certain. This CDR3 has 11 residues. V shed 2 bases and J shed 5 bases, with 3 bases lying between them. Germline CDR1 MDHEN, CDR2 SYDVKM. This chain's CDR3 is CASSLLYGYTF. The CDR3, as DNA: TGTGCCAGCAGTTTACTGTATGGCTACACCTTC.

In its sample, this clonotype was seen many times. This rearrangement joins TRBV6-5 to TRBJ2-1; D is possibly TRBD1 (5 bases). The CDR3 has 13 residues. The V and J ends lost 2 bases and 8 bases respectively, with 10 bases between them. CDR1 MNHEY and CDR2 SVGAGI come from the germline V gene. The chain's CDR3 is CASSYGRVDEQFF. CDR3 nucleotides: TGTGCCAGCAGTTACGGCAGGGTCGATGAGCAGTTCTTC.

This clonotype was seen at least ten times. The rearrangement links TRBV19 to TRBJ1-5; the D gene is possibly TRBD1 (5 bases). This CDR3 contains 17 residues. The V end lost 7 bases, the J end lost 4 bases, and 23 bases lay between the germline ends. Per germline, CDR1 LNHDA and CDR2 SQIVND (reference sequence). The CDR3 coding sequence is TGTGCCAGTACCCCCCGAAGTTCTGGGGCGGTAAATCAGCCCCAGCATTTT. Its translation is CASTPRSSGAVNQPQHF.

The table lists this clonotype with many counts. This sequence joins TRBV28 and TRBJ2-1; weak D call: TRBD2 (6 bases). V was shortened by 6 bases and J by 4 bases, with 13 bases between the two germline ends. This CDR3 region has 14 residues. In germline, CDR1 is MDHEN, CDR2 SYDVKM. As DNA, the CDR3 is TGTGCCAGCAGGACCAGCGGGTCTTACAATGAGCAGTTCTTC. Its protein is CASRTSGSYNEQFF.